The rows below give T cell receptor beta chains drawn from one sample of a study of blood T cell repertoires in COVID-19. The repertoire was sequenced with immunoSEQ multiplex PCR; TCRdb's copy has only in-frame clones and lacks some. The data hold tens of thousands of clones, with approximately 90% observed a single time. Sample: peripheral blood. The receptor set was obtained from a woman aged 55-75 years with active COVID-19. CDR3s include the opening cysteine and the closing phenylalanine or tryptophan. Fields, in order: clone size, V gene, J gene, D gene, CDR3 protein, CDR3 DNA. D genes are given only for firm matches. Only part of the rows carry a size: once, few, many, or a class if the clone is expanded.

size: few
V: TRBV6-5
J: TRBJ2-7
D: TRBD1
CDR3: CASSQTGTGEQYF
DNA: TGTGCCAGCAGCCAAACAGGGACAGGCGAGCAGTACTTC

size: NA
V: TRBV2
J: TRBJ2-6
D: NA
CDR3: CASSEAEGAGANVLTF
DNA: TGTGCCAGCAGTGAAGCCGAAGGGGCTGGGGCCAACGTCCTGACTTTC

size: NA
V: TRBV7-8
J: TRBJ2-1
D: NA
CDR3: CASSLTHRRNEQFF
DNA: TGTGCCAGCAGCTTAACCCACCGTCGGAATGAGCAGTTCTTC

size: NA
V: TRBV13
J: TRBJ1-6
D: NA
CDR3: CASSLDRRSSPALHF
DNA: TGTGCCAGCAGCTTAGACAGGCGGTCATCTCCAGCCCTCCACTTT

size: NA
V: TRBV6-5
J: TRBJ2-7
D: NA
CDR3: CASSGTGNSEQYF
DNA: TGTGCCAGCAGCGGAACCGGGAACTCCGAGCAGTACTTC

size: NA
V: TRBV2
J: TRBJ1-1
D: TRBD1
CDR3: CASRGDSKNTEAFF
DNA: TGTGCCAGCAGGGGGGACAGTAAGAACACTGAAGCTTTCTTT

size: NA
V: TRBV19
J: TRBJ2-1
D: NA
CDR3: CASSIPSVEQFF
DNA: TGTGCCAGTAGTATTCCTAGCGTTGAGCAGTTCTTC

size: NA
V: TRBV11-3
J: TRBJ2-1
D: NA
CDR3: CASSLRGPYNEQFF
DNA: TGTGCCAGCAGCCTTAGGGGTCCGTACAATGAGCAGTTCTTC

size: few
V: TRBV6-2/TRBV6-3
J: TRBJ2-7
D: NA
CDR3: CASSLPTGSYEQYF
DNA: TGTGCCAGCAGTCTACCCACAGGGTCCTACGAGCAGTACTTC

size: NA
V: TRBV6-2/TRBV6-3
J: TRBJ2-2
D: TRBD1
CDR3: CASSYGAGGANTGELFF
DNA: TGTGCCAGCAGTTACGGGGCAGGGGGTGCGAACACCGGGGAGCTGTTTTTT

size: NA
V: TRBV5-1
J: TRBJ2-5
D: TRBD1
CDR3: CASRGGRGSQETQYF
DNA: TGCGCCAGCAGAGGGGGCAGGGGATCTCAAGAGACCCAGTACTTC

size: NA
V: TRBV19
J: TRBJ2-7
D: TRBD1
CDR3: CASAGPGGVAAYEQYF
DNA: TGTGCCAGTGCAGGGCCAGGGGGCGTCGCCGCCTACGAGCAGTACTTC

size: NA
V: TRBV6-5
J: TRBJ1-2
D: TRBD1
CDR3: CASGQGGGGYTF
DNA: TGTGCCAGCGGACAGGGGGGAGGTGGCTACACCTTC

size: NA
V: TRBV3-1/TRBV3-2
J: TRBJ1-1
D: NA
CDR3: CASTGANTEAFF
DNA: TGTGCCAGCACAGGGGCTAACACTGAAGCTTTCTTT

size: NA
V: TRBV3-1/TRBV3-2
J: TRBJ1-2
D: NA
CDR3: CASSTSRRAGGYTF
DNA: TGTGCCAGCAGCACATCACGGAGGGCAGGAGGCTACACCTTC

size: NA
V: TRBV7-9
J: TRBJ2-2
D: NA
CDR3: CASSFAGERGGELFF
DNA: TGTGCCAGCAGCTTCGCAGGGGAGAGGGGCGGGGAGCTGTTTTTT

size: NA
V: TRBV19
J: TRBJ2-7
D: NA
CDR3: CASSKVTGLTYEQYF
DNA: TGTGCCAGTAGTAAAGTGACAGGCCTTACCTACGAGCAGTACTTC

size: NA
V: TRBV29-1
J: TRBJ2-3
D: NA
CDR3: CSWTVTSTDTQYF
DNA: TGCAGCTGGACAGTTACTAGCACAGATACGCAGTATTTT

size: NA
V: TRBV6-6
J: TRBJ2-2
D: NA
CDR3: CASSYGSGTNTGELFF
DNA: TGTGCCAGCAGTTACGGCTCAGGAACGAACACCGGGGAGCTGTTTTTT

size: few
V: TRBV7-9
J: TRBJ2-7
D: NA
CDR3: CASSPAVEQYF
DNA: TGTGCCAGCAGCCCCGCGGTCGAGCAGTACTTC

size: NA
V: TRBV15
J: TRBJ2-5
D: NA
CDR3: CATSRDLGGTGYQETQYF
DNA: TGTGCCACCAGCAGAGATCTGGGGGGGACAGGTTACCAAGAGACCCAGTACTTC

size: NA
V: TRBV9
J: TRBJ2-1
D: NA
CDR3: CASSSDSVNEQFF
DNA: TGTGCCAGCAGCTCCGACTCAGTCAATGAGCAGTTCTTC

size: NA
V: TRBV14
J: TRBJ1-2
D: TRBD1
CDR3: CASSQVGGGYGYTF
DNA: TGTGCCAGCAGCCAAGTAGGGGGCGGTTATGGCTACACCTTC

size: NA
V: TRBV7-9
J: TRBJ2-1
D: TRBD1
CDR3: CASSGDRGPSYNEQFF
DNA: TGTGCCAGCAGTGGGGACAGGGGCCCCTCCTACAATGAGCAGTTCTTC

size: once
V: TRBV7-6
J: TRBJ2-7
D: TRBD2
CDR3: CASSFNGRSYEQYF
DNA: TGTGCCAGCAGCTTTAACGGGAGGAGCTACGAGCAGTACTTC

size: NA
V: TRBV6-5
J: TRBJ2-1
D: TRBD2
CDR3: CASSYSTSGDYNEQFF
DNA: TGTGCCAGCAGTTACTCGACTAGCGGAGATTACAATGAGCAGTTCTTC

size: once
V: TRBV28
J: TRBJ2-3
D: TRBD2
CDR3: CASSLGLATDTQYF
DNA: TGTGCCAGCAGTTTAGGACTAGCGACAGATACGCAGTATTTT

size: NA
V: TRBV3-1/TRBV3-2
J: TRBJ1-3
D: NA
CDR3: CASSQGAGAGNTIYF
DNA: TGTGCCAGCAGCCAAGGGGCAGGGGCAGGAAACACCATATATTTT

size: once
V: TRBV5-1
J: TRBJ2-1
D: NA
CDR3: CASSLSRAGFNEQFF
DNA: TGCGCCAGCAGCTTGAGCCGGGCAGGGTTCAATGAGCAGTTCTTC

size: NA
V: TRBV3-1/TRBV3-2
J: TRBJ2-5
D: NA
CDR3: CASSQVGGRETQYF
DNA: TGTGCCAGCAGCCAAGTGGGGGGGCGGGAGACCCAGTACTTC

size: NA
V: TRBV24-1
J: TRBJ2-1
D: NA
CDR3: CATSSPLVRNEQFF
DNA: TGTGCCACCAGTTCCCCACTAGTTCGCAATGAGCAGTTCTTC

size: NA
V: TRBV30
J: TRBJ1-2
D: NA
CDR3: CAWSNSGNYGYTF
DNA: TGTGCCTGGAGCAATTCAGGGAACTATGGCTACACCTTC

size: NA
V: TRBV19
J: TRBJ2-1
D: NA
CDR3: CASSIRIGLEQFF
DNA: TGTGCCAGTAGTATACGGATTGGGCTGGAGCAGTTCTTC

size: NA
V: TRBV27
J: TRBJ2-5
D: TRBD2
CDR3: CASTTSAQETQYF
DNA: TGTGCCAGCACGACTAGCGCCCAAGAGACCCAGTACTTC

size: NA
V: TRBV10-3
J: TRBJ1-2
D: NA
CDR3: CAISESGRRSYGYTF
DNA: TGTGCCATCAGTGAGTCGGGGAGGAGGTCCTATGGCTACACCTTC

size: NA
V: TRBV7-9
J: TRBJ2-1
D: TRBD2
CDR3: CASSSGLASSYNEQFF
DNA: TGTGCCAGCAGCTCGGGACTAGCGAGCTCCTACAATGAGCAGTTCTTC

size: few
V: TRBV4-1
J: TRBJ1-6
D: NA
CDR3: CASSQDRRWNSPLHF
DNA: TGCGCCAGCAGCCAAGATCGTCGGTGGAATTCACCCCTCCACTTT

size: NA
V: TRBV30
J: TRBJ1-5
D: TRBD1
CDR3: CAWSRDRVKGQPQHF
DNA: TGTGCCTGGAGTAGGGACAGGGTTAAGGGTCAGCCCCAGCATTTT

size: NA
V: TRBV5-6
J: TRBJ2-3
D: TRBD2
CDR3: CASVGLAGGPPTSTDTQYF
DNA: TGTGCCAGCGTGGGGCTAGCGGGAGGGCCCCCCACTAGCACAGATACGCAGTATTTT

size: NA
V: TRBV5-5
J: TRBJ2-2
D: NA
CDR3: CASSLGAGELFF
DNA: TGTGCCAGCAGCTTGGGCGCCGGGGAGCTGTTTTTT

size: NA
V: TRBV6-2/TRBV6-3
J: TRBJ2-3
D: NA
CDR3: CASSPPYSTDTQYF
DNA: TGTGCCAGCAGCCCCCCCTACAGCACAGATACGCAGTATTTT

size: NA
V: TRBV30
J: TRBJ1-2
D: TRBD1
CDR3: CAWSVTGTGGDYGYTF
DNA: TGTGCCTGGAGTGTTACCGGGACAGGGGGCGACTATGGCTACACCTTC

size: NA
V: TRBV6-6
J: TRBJ2-7
D: TRBD2
CDR3: CASSKLAGEGYEQYF
DNA: TGTGCCAGCAGTAAATTAGCGGGAGAAGGCTACGAGCAGTACTTC